Reported below is one T cell receptor (beta chain). What it binds is not known. Germline V gene lookup returns CDR1 LGHNA and CDR2 YSLEER. CDR3 length: 18 amino acids. V was clipped by 6 bases and J by 0 bases, with 23 bases between them. Produced via immunoSEQ multiplex PCR; TCRdb's table is partial and in-frame only. The table includes about 8,000 clones, 78% detected once. The data belong to a study of PD-1 blockade in classical Hodgkin lymphoma. The study, taken as a whole, reports: Newly diagnosed patients had diversity similar to the baseline diversity of complete responders.

Time point given: cycle 4 day 1 (C4D1), after more than five weeks of nivolumab. Relapse was seen in all patients after autologous stem cell transplantation, and brentuximab vedotin exposure was variable. The receptor's source is a human donor with classical Hodgkin lymphoma. Sequencing used peripheral blood mononuclear cells (PBMCs), obtained before the fourth cycle of nivolumab. The rearrangement joins TRBV4-3 to TRBJ1-1; D not certain. The CDR3 region has the DNA TGCGCCAGCAGTCTGAACGGTGACCGTTACTTAATGAACACTGAAGCTTTCTTT. This codes for CASSLNGDRYLMNTEAFF.